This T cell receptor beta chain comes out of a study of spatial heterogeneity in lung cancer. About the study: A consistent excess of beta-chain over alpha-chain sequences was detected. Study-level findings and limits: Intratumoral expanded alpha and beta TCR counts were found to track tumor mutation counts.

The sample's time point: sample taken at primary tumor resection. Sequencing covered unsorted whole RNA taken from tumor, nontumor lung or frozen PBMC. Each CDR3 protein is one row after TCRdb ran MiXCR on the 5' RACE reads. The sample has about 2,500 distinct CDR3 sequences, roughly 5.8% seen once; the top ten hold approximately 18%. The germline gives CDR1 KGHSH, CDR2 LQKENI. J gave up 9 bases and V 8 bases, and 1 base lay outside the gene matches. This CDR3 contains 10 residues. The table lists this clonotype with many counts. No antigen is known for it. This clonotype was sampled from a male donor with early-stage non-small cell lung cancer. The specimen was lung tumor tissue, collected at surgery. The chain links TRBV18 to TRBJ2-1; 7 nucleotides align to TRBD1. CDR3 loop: CASGDSEQFF. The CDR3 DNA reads TGTGCCAGCGGGGACAGTGAGCAGTTCTTC.